Following are 21 T cell receptor beta chains from one sample sequenced in a study of CD8 T cells in ankylosing spondylitis. TCRdb ran MiXCR on the 5' RACE reads and lists one entry per CDR3 protein. The repertoire has 130,000 or so distinct CDR3 sequences, over 9.5% of them found once; the top ten carry roughly 4.5%. Sequenced: blood, either unsorted or a sorted T cell fraction (not recorded which). The receptors derive from a female donor with ankylosing spondylitis or in good health (not recorded which).

In its sample, this clonotype was seen many times. The CDR3 here is CASSFRAWGNSPLHF. CDR3 sequence (DNA): TGTGCCAGCAGTTTCAGGGCGTGGGGAAATTCACCCCTCCACTTT. V and J are TRBV28 and TRBJ1-6, with D maybe TRBD1 (5 bases). CDR1 MDHEN and CDR2 SYDVKM come from the germline V gene. V gave up 3 bases and J gave up 7 bases, with 13 bases separating them. The CDR3 runs 15 residues.

Points on this clonotype: Since a much larger clone is just one base distant, this may be a read error. The chain recombines TRBV11-2 with TRBJ2-3; possible D gene TRBD2, 6 bases. Trimming took 4 bases from V and 0 from J, leaving 11 bases between them. The CDR3 is 15 amino acids. The germline gives CDR1 SGHAT, CDR2 FQNNGV. The CDR3 DNA follows: TGTGCCAGCAGCTGTAGCGGATCGAGCACAGATACGCAGTATTTT. This encodes CASSCSGSSTDTQYF.

This chain uses TRBV19 with TRBJ2-5, with 9 positions matching TRBD2. V lost 6 bases to trimming and J lost 2 bases; unmatched junction nucleotides: 7. Per germline, CDR1 LNHDA and CDR2 SQIVND (reference sequence). The CDR3 contains 15 residues. CDR3 sequence: CASRMTSGGQETQYF. In nucleotides, the CDR3 is TGTGCCAGTAGGATGACTAGCGGAGGGCAAGAGACCCAGTACTTC.

Only a few counts were recorded for this clonotype. V usage is TRBV6-1 and J usage is TRBJ1-1; no reliable D call. CDR1 is MNHNS and CDR2 is SASEGT in the germline V gene. This CDR3 spans 14 amino acids. Trimming took 1 base from V and 6 from J, leaving 12 bases between them. Here the CDR3 reads CASSEDLQIAEAFF. The CDR3 nucleotides read TGTGCCAGCAGTGAAGACCTTCAGATAGCTGAAGCTTTCTTT.

This clonotype occurred many times. The chain combines TRBV6-5 with TRBJ2-1; D may be TRBD2 (6 bases). Trimming pared 4 bases from V and 5 bases from J, leaving 12 bases between. The CDR3 covers 14 residues. CDR1 is MNHEY and CDR2 is SVGAGI in the germline V gene. CDR3 DNA sequence: TGTGCCAGCAGTTTCTCGGGACTCCACAATGAGCAGTTCTTC. It translates to CASSFSGLHNEQFF.

This clonotype was counted only a few times. The V and J genes are TRBV5-1 and TRBJ2-1; 15 bases are a match to TRBD2. The CDR3 consists of 20 residues. CDR1 is SGHRS and CDR2 is YFSETQ in the germline V gene. V was clipped by 4 bases and J by 3 bases; unmatched bases: 14. The CDR3 DNA sequence: TGCGCCAGCAGCAAAACTAACGGACTAGCGGGAGGGGCCCTCTACAATGAGCAGTTCTTC. It is translated as CASSKTNGLAGGALYNEQFF.

Many counts were recorded for this clonotype. This rearrangement joins TRBV11-2 to TRBJ1-5; possibly TRBD1 for D (6 bases). The V end was cut by 7 bases, the J end by 7 bases, with 26 bases between. The CDR3 totals 17 residues. Germline V gives CDR1 SGHAT, CDR2 FQNNGV. The CDR3 sequence: CASIHRGGGPGEQPQHF. The DNA for the CDR3 is TGTGCCAGCATCCATAGGGGGGGGGGTCCAGGGGAACAGCCCCAGCATTTT.

This clonotype was observed many times. The chain carries TRBV29-1 and TRBJ1-3, with D uncertain. The germline V gene encodes CDR1 SQVTM and CDR2 ANQGSEA. V dropped 3 bases and J dropped 0 bases, with 9 bases sitting between them. CDR3 length equals 14 residues. CDR3 protein: CSVDGSTSGNTIYF. In DNA form, the CDR3 reads TGCAGCGTTGATGGCTCCACCTCTGGAAACACCATATATTTT.

The chain carries TRBV12-3 or TRBV12-4 and TRBJ2-7; 9 nucleotides line up with TRBD2. The CDR3 extends over 16 amino acids. CDR3 nucleotides: TGTACCACCAGTGCTCCTGGAGCGGGGGGCTCCTACGAGCAGTACTTC. Amino acid sequence: CTTSAPGAGGSYEQYF.

The J gene is TRBJ2-2, the V gene TRBV6-2 or TRBV6-3; D gene unclear. The CDR3 totals 14 residues. V gave up 6 bases and J gave up 5 bases, with 13 bases separating them. From germline, CDR1 is MNHEY and CDR2 SVGEGT. The CDR3 DNA reads TGTGCCAGCAGGCCTTTAAGTTATACCGGGGAGCTGTTTTTT. Amino acids: CASRPLSYTGELFF.

This clonotype was observed a handful of times. The chain couples TRBV4-2 to TRBJ2-1, with TRBD2 matching 10 bases. The CDR3 is 16 amino acids. Looked up from germline, CDR1 is LGHNA and CDR2 is YNFKEQ. V lost 0 bases to trimming and J lost 4 bases; unmatched junction nucleotides: 3. The CDR3 spells CASSQDSGGRYNEQFF. The CDR3 nucleotides read TGTGCCAGCAGCCAAGATAGCGGGGGGCGATACAATGAGCAGTTCTTC.

A note on this clonotype: A read error may be the cause here, since a much bigger clone is one base away. This rearrangement joins TRBV3-1 to TRBJ2-1, with D perhaps TRBD2 (5 bases). The CDR3 is made up of 15 amino acids. Germline-derived CDR1 and CDR2 are LGHDT and YNNKEL (reference sequence). CDR3 bases: TGTGCCAGCAGCCAAGTATCGGGGTCCTACAATGAGCGGTTCTTC. Protein product: CASSQVSGSYNERFF.

This chain joins TRBV20-1 and TRBJ2-4; 15 bases are a match to TRBD2. There are 16 residues in the CDR3. CDR1 is DFQATT and CDR2 is SNEGSKA in the germline V gene (reference sequence). CDR3 coding DNA: TGCAGCTTCGGGACTAGCGGGAGGACTGCCAAAAACATTCAGTACTTC. Protein: CSFGTSGRTAKNIQYF.

This clonotype was counted ten times or more. The rearrangement uses TRBV2 and TRBJ1-5, with 9 bases that match TRBD1. Unmatched junction bases numbered 2, after V lost 4 bases and J lost 4 bases. The CDR3 sequence is 14 residues long. The germline CDR1 and CDR2 sequences are SNHLY and FYNNEI. CDR3 DNA sequence: TGTGCCAGCAGTGCCGGGACAGGGAATCAGCCCCAGCATTTT. Its protein product is CASSAGTGNQPQHF.

This clonotype was seen repeatedly, ten times or more. This sequence joins TRBV7-2 and TRBJ2-1; D call uncertain. The CDR3 loop spans 13 amino acids. The V and J ends lost 6 bases and 6 bases respectively, with 12 bases between them. Germline values: CDR1 SGHTA, CDR2 FQGNSA. The CDR3 coding sequence is TGTGCCAGCAGAGATTCACCGTCCAATGAGCAGTTCTTC. Protein sequence: CASRDSPSNEQFF.

At least ten counts were recorded for this clonotype. This rearrangement joins TRBV6-1 to TRBJ1-3; TRBD1 is a possible D gene (5 bases). V dropped 6 bases and J dropped 7 bases, with 16 bases sitting between them. The germline V gene encodes CDR1 MNHNS and CDR2 SASEGT. CDR3 length equals 14 residues. CDR3 DNA sequence: TGTGCCAGCAGGTCCCGAGGGGACGTGAACACCATATATTTT. Its translation: CASRSRGDVNTIYF.

This clonotype showed up many times. The V call is TRBV28, the J call TRBJ2-1; 9 nucleotides align to TRBD1. J gave up 3 bases and V 2 bases, and 5 bases lay outside the gene matches. The CDR3 runs to 16 residues. CDR1 is MDHEN and CDR2 is SYDVKM in the germline V gene. The CDR3 DNA is TGTGCCAGCAGTTTACCGGGACAGGGCCTCTACAATGAGCAGTTCTTC. Translated: CASSLPGQGLYNEQFF. Full variable domain (rest looked up from reference TRBV28 and TRBJ2-1): DVKVTQSSRYLVKRTGEKVFLECVQDMDHENMFWYRQDPGLGLRLIYFSYDVKMKEKGDIPEGYSVSREKKERFSLILESASTNQTSMYLCASSLPGQGLYNEQFFGPGTRLTVL.

In this sample, this clonotype turned up many times. This chain connects TRBV5-1 to TRBJ1-1; D ambiguous. CDR1 is SGHRS and CDR2 is YFSETQ in the germline V gene. The CDR3 consists of 14 residues. Between the trimmed V and J ends, which lost 0 bases and 0 bases, there was a span of 6 bases. The CDR3 here is CASSLAYMNTEAFF. The CDR3 DNA is TGCGCCAGCAGCTTGGCATACATGAACACTGAAGCTTTCTTT.

This clonotype appeared many times. The gene calls are TRBV20-1 and TRBJ2-7; 7 bases line up with TRBD2. Germline V CDR1 and CDR2: DFQATT, SNEGSKA (reference sequence). The CDR3 covers 16 residues. The trim removed 4 bases at V and 2 bases at J, leaving 14 bases unmatched. The CDR3 DNA reads as TGCAGTGCTATGCCCAATTTAGCGGGTAAAACCTACGAGCAGTACTTC. Protein product: CSAMPNLAGKTYEQYF.

V is TRBV28 and J is TRBJ2-3; D call uncertain. The CDR3 is 14 amino acids. CDR1 and CDR2 (germline): MDHEN, SYDVKM. The V gene lost 10 bases and the J gene lost 5 bases, with 19 bases spanning the gap. As DNA, the CDR3 is TGTGCCATGGGCCCCGGGCGCCTCGGAGATACGCAGTATTTT. Residues: CAMGPGRLGDTQYF.

Many counts were recorded for this clonotype. The chain combines TRBV6-2 or TRBV6-3 with TRBJ2-2, with 7 bases lining up with TRBD1. The CDR3 totals 15 residues. CDR1 is MNHEY and CDR2 is SVGEGT in the germline V gene. J lost 4 bases, V lost 6 bases, and 8 bases had no gene match. The CDR3 DNA reads as TGTGCCAGCAGCTACCGACCAGGGGGCACCGGGGAGCTGTTTTTT. This encodes CASSYRPGGTGELFF.